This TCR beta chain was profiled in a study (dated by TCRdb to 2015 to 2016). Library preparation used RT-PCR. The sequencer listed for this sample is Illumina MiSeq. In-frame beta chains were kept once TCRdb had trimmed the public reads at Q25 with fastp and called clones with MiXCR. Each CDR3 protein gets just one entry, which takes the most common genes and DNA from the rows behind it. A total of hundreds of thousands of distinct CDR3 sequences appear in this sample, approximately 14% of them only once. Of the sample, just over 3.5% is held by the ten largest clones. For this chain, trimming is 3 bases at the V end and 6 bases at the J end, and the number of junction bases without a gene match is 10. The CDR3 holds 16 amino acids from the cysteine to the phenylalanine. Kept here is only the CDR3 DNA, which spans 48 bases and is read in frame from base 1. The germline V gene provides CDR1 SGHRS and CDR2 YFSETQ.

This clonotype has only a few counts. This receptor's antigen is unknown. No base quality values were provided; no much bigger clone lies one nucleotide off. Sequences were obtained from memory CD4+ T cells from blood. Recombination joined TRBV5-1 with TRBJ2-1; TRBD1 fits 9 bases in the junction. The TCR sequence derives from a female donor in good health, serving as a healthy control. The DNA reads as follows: TGCGCCAGCAGCTCACGGATCGGGACAGGGATCAATGAGCAGTTCTTC. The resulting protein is CASSSRIGTGINEQFF.